This T cell receptor beta chain was identified during a study of identifying expanded T cells in peripheral blood. Method: immunoSEQ multiplex PCR; TCRdb's copy keeps in-frame clones and lacks some. The table lists under 95,000 clones, roughly 90% of them singletons. On this clone: Its antigen is still unknown.

CDR1 is SEHNR and CDR2 is FQNEAQ in the germline V gene (reference sequence). The CDR3 has 16 amino acids. V was shortened by 0 bases and J by 4 bases, with 13 bases between the two germline ends. Collection occurred without any documented infections or immune events in donors. Study results and caveats: Differentially abundant clones: around 1.1 between replicates, 15 to 17 at approximately two weeks, around 19 at four.

The gene calls are TRBV7-9 and TRBJ2-1; D is uncertain. The receptor was derived from a person aged 18-70 years in good health. Sequencing input: blood. CDR3 sequence: CASSLALPVVYNEQFF. DNA of the CDR3: TGTGCCAGCAGCTTAGCGCTCCCTGTTGTGTACAATGAGCAGTTCTTC.